These 5 T cell receptor beta chains came from one sample sequenced in a study of blood T cell repertoires in COVID-19. The protocol was immunoSEQ multiplex PCR, while the TCRdb copy is restricted to in-frame clones and leaves out a portion. The profile shows about 54,000 clones, 80% to 85% of them singletons. The sequenced sample was peripheral blood. Every receptor here comes from a man aged 45-60 years with acute or convalescent COVID-19.

The J gene is TRBJ1-3, the V gene TRBV5-6; no clear D. The CDR3 contains 15 residues. Germline values: CDR1 SGHDT, CDR2 YYEEEE. V was pared by 1 base and J by 0 bases, with 8 bases between. CDR3 bases: TGTGCCAGCAGCTTGCCGGGAAGCTCTGGAAACACCATATATTTT. Protein: CASSLPGSSGNTIYF. Using reference TRBV5-6 and TRBJ1-3 for the parts outside the CDR3, the full variable domain is DAGVTQSPTHLIKTRGQQVTLRCSPKSGHDTVSWYQQALGQGPQFIFQYYEEEERQRGNFPDRFSGHQFPNYSSELNVNALLLGDSALYLCASSLPGSSGNTIYFGEGSWLTVV.

As for this clone: The germline gene is not matched at one end of the junction; a read error may be the cause. The CDR3 DNA reads as TGTGCCTGCAGGCCAAGCCCAGCCGGGACAGGGGCCGGGACAGGGACCTACAATGAGCAGTTCTTC. Translating it yields CACRPSPAGTGAGTGTYNEQFF. The chain couples TRBV2 to TRBJ2-1, with 10 positions matching TRBD1. The CDR3 totals 22 residues. The germline gives CDR1 SNHLY, CDR2 FYNNEI. Looking up the rest from reference TRBV2 and TRBJ2-1 gives the full variable domain: EPEVTQTPSHQVTQMGQEVILRCVPISNHLYFYWYRQILGQKVEFLVSFYNNEISEKSEIFDDQFSVERPDGSNFTLKIRSTKLEDSAMYFCACRPSPAGTGAGTGTYNEQFFGPGTRLTVL.

The chain uses TRBV7-3 and TRBJ2-5, with a weak D call TRBD2 (5 bases). CDR3 length equals 14 residues. Trimming stripped 11 bases from V and 7 bases from J, with 23 bases between. Germline CDR1 reads SGHTA; CDR2 reads FQGTGA. DNA of the CDR3: TGTGCCCAAATGGGTCGGAGGAGGCTGGGGACCCAGTACTTC. Its translation is CAQMGRRRLGTQYF.

The chain couples TRBV13 to TRBJ2-7; 9 bases are a match to TRBD2. The CDR3 consists of 15 residues. The V gene end was trimmed by 6 bases and the J gene end by 3 bases; junction bases not matched to a gene: 9. Germline V gene sequence: CDR1 PRHDT, CDR2 FYEKMQ (reference sequence). The CDR3 DNA is TGTGCCAGCAGTTCGCTAGCGGGATCTATCTACGAGCAGTACTTC. Translating it yields CASSSLAGSIYEQYF.

This clone was found once. V is TRBV7-9 and J is TRBJ2-2; possibly TRBD1 for D (6 bases). The CDR3 has 15 residues. Germline V gene sequence: CDR1 SEHNR, CDR2 FQNEAQ (reference sequence). V lost 5 bases, J lost 6 bases, and 16 bases lay in between. The CDR3 sequence is CASSPRTVTSGELFF. DNA for the CDR3: TGTGCCAGCAGCCCGCGGACAGTTACCTCCGGGGAGCTGTTTTTT.